This T cell receptor beta chain was profiled in a study of cytomegalovirus exposure and HLA in healthy donors. Points from the study as a whole: More clonal expansion characterized HLA-associated TCR beta chains than equally common others in a later analysis.

As regards this clone: As yet, its antigen is unknown.

It was with 60 Vbeta and 13 Jbeta primers that the PCR ran. Authors' data handling: Roughly 10 million shared chains were among approximately 87 million unique TCR beta chains counted in a later analysis. Sequenced by immunoSEQ multiplex PCR; TCRdb stores in-frame clones only, minus some. V and J calls and clone size are those listed in that table; D and trimming were worked out from the DNA. The sample consists of some 120,000 clones, about four fifths of them appearing once. Germline V gives CDR1 SQVTM, CDR2 ANQGSEA. This CDR3 region has 14 residues. V was shortened by 0 bases and J by 3 bases, with 9 bases between the two germline ends.

The chain carries TRBV29-1 and TRBJ2-1; tentative D call: TRBD1 (6 bases). This receptor was identified in a man aged 25-40 years in good health and CMV-seropositive. Source material: PBMCs. CDR3 sequence: CSVEETGLYNEQFF. Written as DNA, the CDR3 is TGCAGCGTTGAAGAAACAGGGCTCTACAATGAGCAGTTCTTC.